This section outlines one T cell receptor (beta chain) sequence together with its context. This CDR3 is 16 amino acids long. Per germline, CDR1 MNHEY and CDR2 SVGAGI. TCRdb re-called the 5' RACE reads and gives one entry per CDR3 protein, without DNA. The listing contains about 380,000 distinct CDR3 sequences. This sample was included in a study of T cells expressing NK-cell markers. Study as a whole: Most of the eight sequenced donors tested HCMV-seropositive; one tested seronegative.

V is TRBV6-5 and J is TRBJ1-1. The receptor was derived from a man between 18 and 69 years old in good health. Sequences were obtained from blood T cells: a sorted CD56 or NKG2C T cell subset, CD4+ or CD8+ T cells, or bulk PBMC T cells (not recorded which). CDR3 loop: CASRRAAASSNTEAFF.